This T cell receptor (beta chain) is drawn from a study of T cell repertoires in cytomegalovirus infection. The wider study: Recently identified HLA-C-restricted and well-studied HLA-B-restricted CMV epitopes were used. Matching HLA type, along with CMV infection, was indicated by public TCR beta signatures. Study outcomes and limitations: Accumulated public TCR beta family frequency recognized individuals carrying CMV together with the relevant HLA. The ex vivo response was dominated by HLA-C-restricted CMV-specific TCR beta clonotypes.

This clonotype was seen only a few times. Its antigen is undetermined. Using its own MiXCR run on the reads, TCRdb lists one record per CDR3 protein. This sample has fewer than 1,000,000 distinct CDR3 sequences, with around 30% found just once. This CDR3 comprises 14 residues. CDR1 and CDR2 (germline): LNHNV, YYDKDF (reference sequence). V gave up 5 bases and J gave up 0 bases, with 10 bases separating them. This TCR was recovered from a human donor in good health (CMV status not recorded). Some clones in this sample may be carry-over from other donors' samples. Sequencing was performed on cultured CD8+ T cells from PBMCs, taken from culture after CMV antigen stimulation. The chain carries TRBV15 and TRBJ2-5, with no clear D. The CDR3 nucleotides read TGTGCCACCAGCCCGCTAGGGTACCAAGAGACCCAGTACTTC. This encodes CATSPLGYQETQYF.